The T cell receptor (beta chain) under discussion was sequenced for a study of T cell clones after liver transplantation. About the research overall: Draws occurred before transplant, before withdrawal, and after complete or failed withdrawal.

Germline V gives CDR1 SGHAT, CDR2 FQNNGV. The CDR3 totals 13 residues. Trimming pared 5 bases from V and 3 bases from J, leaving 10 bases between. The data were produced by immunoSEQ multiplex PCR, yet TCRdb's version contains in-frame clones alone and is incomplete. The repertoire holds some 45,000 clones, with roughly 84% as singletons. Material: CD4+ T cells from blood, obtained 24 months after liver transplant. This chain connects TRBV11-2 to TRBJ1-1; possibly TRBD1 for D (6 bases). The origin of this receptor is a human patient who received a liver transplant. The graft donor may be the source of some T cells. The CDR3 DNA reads TGTGCCAGCAGCCTACAGGGATACACTGAAGCTTTCTTT. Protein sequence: CASSLQGYTEAFF.